This entry lists 31 T cell receptor beta chains sequenced from one sample in a study of blood T cells in healthy people across ages. Then a second PCR, running roughly 7 to 11 cycles, was carried out with a sample-barcoded 5' primer and a J-beta primer mix. Each CDR3 protein is one row after TCRdb ran MiXCR on the 5' RACE reads. The sample lists more than 900,000 distinct CDR3 sequences, under 30% seen once, with 0.75% in the top ten. These data were likewise used in another study, on T cells of mothers and their children.

The specimen sequenced was blood. These receptors were collected from a girl aged 2-10 years in good health.

This sequence joins TRBV7-2 and TRBJ2-7; tentatively, D is TRBD1 (5 bases). Trimming removed 2 bases from V and 3 bases from J, with 23 bases in between. This CDR3 spans 18 amino acids. Germline V lookup: CDR1 SGHTA, CDR2 FQGNSA. The CDR3: CASSLRAGPGYVNYEQYF. In DNA, the CDR3 is TGTGCCAGCAGCTTACGGGCAGGGCCAGGGTATGTGAACTACGAGCAGTACTTC.

This clonotype has just a few counts. The rearrangement uses TRBV5-1 and TRBJ2-5; 12 positions agree with TRBD1. After removal of 4 bases from V and 2 bases from J, the junction contained 3 bases not matched to a gene. In germline, CDR1 is SGHRS, CDR2 YFSETQ. This CDR3 contains 15 residues. The CDR3 protein is CASSRDRGLQETQYF. The CDR3 DNA sequence: TGCGCCAGCAGCCGGGACAGGGGGCTTCAAGAGACCCAGTACTTC.

This clonotype was picked up a small number of times. The rearrangement joins TRBV29-1 to TRBJ2-2; no clear D. Per germline, CDR1 SQVTM and CDR2 ANQGSEA. The CDR3 runs 11 residues. Trimming took 8 bases from V and 1 from J, leaving 5 bases between them. CDR3 coding DNA: TGCAGCCTTCGGAACACCGGGGAGCTGTTTTTT. This translates into CSLRNTGELFF.

The chain employs TRBV9 and TRBJ2-6; D possibly corresponds to TRBD1 (5 bases). The CDR3 length is 15 residues. Trimming took 0 bases from V and 4 from J, leaving 8 bases between them. Germline CDR1 and CDR2: SGDLS and YYNGEE. The CDR3 DNA follows: TGTGCCAGCAGCGTAGCAGGGTTCGGGGCCAACGTCCTGACTTTC. Its protein is CASSVAGFGANVLTF. Full variable domain (outside the CDR3, taken from reference TRBV9 and TRBJ2-6): DSGVTQTPKHLITATGQRVTLRCSPRSGDLSVYWYQQSLDQGLQFLIQYYNGEERAKGNILERFSAQQFPDLHSELNLSSLELGDSALYFCASSVAGFGANVLTFGAGSRLTVL.

V and J are TRBV3-1 and TRBJ2-7; 7 bases are a match to TRBD2. V lost 2 bases and J lost 9; bases outside the gene matches: 16. The CDR3 contains 16 residues. Looked up from germline, CDR1 is LGHDT and CDR2 is YNNKEL (reference sequence). CDR3 nucleotide sequence: TGTGCCAGCAGCCAAACTGACTGGACTAGTCCCCAGGGGCAGTACTTC. Protein sequence: CASSQTDWTSPQGQYF.

This chain uses TRBV4-2 with TRBJ1-4; no clear D. Germline V gene lookup returns CDR1 LGHNA and CDR2 YNFKEQ. The CDR3 sequence is 17 residues long. The ends were cut back, 0 bases at V and 8 bases at J, with 19 bases in the middle. The CDR3 region has the DNA TGTGCCAGCAGCCAAGACCCTCGCCCTGGGGTGGAGGAAAAACTGTTTTTT. Translated: CASSQDPRPGVEEKLFF.

This clonotype was seen more than once but under ten times. This chain connects TRBV6-6 to TRBJ1-4; D might be TRBD1 (5 bases). The V gene's germline CDR1 is MNHNY and CDR2 SVGAGI (reference sequence). V shed 2 bases and J shed 0 bases, with 10 bases lying between them. The CDR3 length is 16 residues. CDR3 sequence reads: CASSYGGDATNEKLFF. The CDR3 nucleotides are TGTGCCAGCAGTTACGGGGGAGATGCAACTAATGAAAAACTGTTTTTT.

The chain recombines TRBV20-1 with TRBJ1-4; D gene uncertain. V dropped 1 base and J dropped 7 bases, with 10 bases sitting between them. CDR1 is DFQATT and CDR2 is SNEGSKA in the germline V gene (reference sequence). The CDR3 runs 13 residues. CDR3 region: CSARVRWPEKLFF. The CDR3 region has the DNA TGCAGTGCTAGAGTAAGGTGGCCTGAAAAACTGTTTTTT.

The J gene is TRBJ1-1, the V gene TRBV7-3, with D perhaps TRBD1 (6 bases). Germline V gene data show CDR1 as SGHTA and CDR2 as FQGTGA. V was shortened by 1 base and J by 3 bases, with 9 bases between the two germline ends. There are 14 residues in the CDR3. DNA of the CDR3: TGTGCCAGCAGCTTAAACAGGGAGGACACTGAAGCTTTCTTT. This codes for CASSLNREDTEAFF.

In its sample, this clonotype was seen many times. The gene calls are TRBV5-6 and TRBJ1-6, with D tentatively TRBD1 (5 bases). V was trimmed by 6 bases and J by 1 base, leaving 11 bases between them. There are 15 residues in the CDR3. CDR1 SGHDT and CDR2 YYEEEE come from the germline V gene. The CDR3 reads CASIMGESYNSPLHF. The CDR3 bases are TGTGCCAGCATCATGGGGGAGTCCTATAATTCACCCCTCCACTTT.

This clonotype was seen a handful of times. The chain employs TRBV7-2 and TRBJ1-2; tentative D call: TRBD1 (6 bases). Trimming stripped 5 bases from V and 4 bases from J, with 17 bases between. CDR1 and CDR2 from the germline V gene are SGHTA and FQGNSA. The CDR3 contains 15 residues. CDR3 residues: CASSPREGVFYGYTF. The CDR3 DNA reads as TGTGCCAGCAGCCCCCGGGAGGGGGTCTTCTATGGCTACACCTTC.

The chain links TRBV9 to TRBJ2-1; D may correspond to TRBD1 or TRBD2 (5 bases each). The germline gives CDR1 SGDLS, CDR2 YYNGEE. V lost 0 bases and J 9 bases, leaving 13 bases between the germline ends. The CDR3 has 14 amino acids. The CDR3 DNA follows: TGTGCCAGCAGCGTAGCTGGGGGTGAGATTGAGCAGTTCTTC. As protein: CASSVAGGEIEQFF.

This clonotype was seen only a few times. The chain combines TRBV20-1 with TRBJ1-4, with TRBD1 identical over 7 bases. The CDR3 is made up of 16 amino acids. With V trimmed by 1 base and J by 6 bases, 11 bases remained unmatched. Germline CDR1 and CDR2: DFQATT and SNEGSKA (reference sequence). CDR3 sequence (DNA): TGCAGTGCTAGAGGGGAGAGGGGGCGAGAAGATGAAAAACTGTTTTTT. It yields the protein CSARGERGREDEKLFF.

This clonotype was seen a handful of times. The CDR3 sequence: CSALASYEQYF. The CDR3 region has the DNA TGCAGTGCCCTCGCGTCCTACGAGCAGTACTTC. The J gene is TRBJ2-7, the V gene TRBV20-1; D is unclear. CDR1 is DFQATT and CDR2 is SNEGSKA in the germline V gene (reference sequence). The CDR3 sequence is 11 residues long. Trimming took off 6 bases at V and 1 base at J, with 7 bases between the two ends.

This clonotype was found a few times. The chain uses TRBV14 and TRBJ1-2; D may be TRBD1 (6 bases). Germline V CDR1 and CDR2: SGHDN, FVKESK. Trimming shortened V by 0 bases and J by 8 bases, and 19 bases separated the two germline ends. The CDR3 covers 16 residues. CDR3 nucleotide sequence: TGTGCCAGCAGCCAAGATCCGACAGGAGCCATTGGGGGCTACACCTTC. Protein: CASSQDPTGAIGGYTF.

In this sample, this clonotype turned up many times. V gene TRBV7-8 combines with J gene TRBJ2-7; D might be TRBD2 (5 bases). CDR1 is SGHVS and CDR2 is FQNEAQ in the germline V gene. Trimming removed 1 base at V and 2 bases at J, with 6 bases between. This CDR3 has 13 amino acids. The CDR3 here is CASSLERTYEQYF. CDR3 sequence (DNA): TGTGCCAGCAGCTTAGAGCGGACCTACGAGCAGTACTTC.

The chain joins TRBV7-9 to TRBJ2-1, with TRBD2 identical over 13 bases. V shed 10 bases and J 4 bases; nucleotides not matched to a gene: 16. The CDR3 totals 18 residues. Germline-derived CDR1 and CDR2 are SEHNR and FQNEAQ (reference sequence). CDR3 in amino acids: CAIGGSGLAGETYNEQFF. The CDR3 nucleotides read TGTGCCATCGGGGGAAGCGGACTAGCGGGAGAAACATACAATGAGCAGTTCTTC.

There are a few counts of this clonotype. The rearrangement uses TRBV15 and TRBJ1-3; D remains ambiguous. V lost 0 bases and J lost 1, with 10 bases in between. CDR3 length: 16 amino acids. Germline V CDR1 and CDR2: LNHNV, YYDKDF (reference sequence). The CDR3 sequence: CATSRDLLGSGNTIYF. The CDR3 nucleotides are TGTGCCACCAGCAGAGATCTCTTAGGGTCTGGAAACACCATATATTTT.

The table lists this clonotype with a few counts. CDR3 coding DNA: TGTGCCAGCAGCCAAGAAAGGCTAGCGGGAGTCACCTACAATGAGCAGTTCTTC. Its protein product is CASSQERLAGVTYNEQFF. This sequence joins TRBV3-1 and TRBJ2-1, with 10 nucleotides matching TRBD2. The CDR3 spans 18 residues. V was clipped by 0 bases and J by 2 bases; unmatched bases: 7. Germline V gene sequence: CDR1 LGHDT, CDR2 YNNKEL (reference sequence).

This clonotype was seen only a few times. DNA of the CDR3: TGCGCCAGCAGCCCAAACCCACGACAGGGCGGGAGTGAAGCTTTCTTT. Translation gives CASSPNPRQGGSEAFF. The chain carries TRBV5-1 and TRBJ1-1, with 7 positions matching TRBD1. Germline lookup yields CDR1 SGHRS and CDR2 YFSETQ. With V trimmed by 4 bases and J by 7 bases, 16 bases remained unmatched. The CDR3 is 16 amino acids.

The chain has TRBV10-3 and TRBJ2-6; D gene unclear. From germline, CDR1 is ENHRY and CDR2 SYGVKD. V lost 7 bases and J 0 bases, leaving 10 bases between the germline ends. The CDR3 contains 15 residues. CDR3 coding DNA: TGTGCCATCACGGGTAGTTCCTCTGGGGCCAACGTCCTGACTTTC. As protein: CAITGSSSGANVLTF.

The chain joins TRBV13 to TRBJ2-3; TRBD1 is a possible D gene (6 bases). CDR1 and CDR2 from the germline V gene are PRHDT and FYEKMQ (reference sequence). The CDR3 runs 16 residues. V was pared by 5 bases and J by 5 bases, with 20 bases between. The CDR3: CASSGPGQLFRDTQYF. The DNA of the CDR3 is TGTGCCAGCAGCGGCCCGGGACAATTATTCAGAGATACGCAGTATTTT.

This clonotype turned up a few times. The chain joins TRBV9 to TRBJ1-2; D remains ambiguous. CDR3 length: 10 residues. V lost 6 bases and J 8 bases, leaving 8 bases between the germline ends. The V gene's germline CDR1 is SGDLS and CDR2 YYNGEE. This chain's CDR3 is CASKGMGYTF. In nucleotides, the CDR3 is TGTGCCAGCAAGGGTATGGGCTACACCTTC. Full variable domain (rest looked up from reference TRBV9 and TRBJ1-2): DSGVTQTPKHLITATGQRVTLRCSPRSGDLSVYWYQQSLDQGLQFLIQYYNGEERAKGNILERFSAQQFPDLHSELNLSSLELGDSALYFCASKGMGYTFGSGTRLTVV.

The chain combines TRBV29-1 with TRBJ1-1; D unresolved. Germline loops: CDR1 SQVTM, CDR2 ANQGSEA. V gave up 3 bases and J gave up 1 base, with 9 bases separating them. The CDR3 has 13 amino acids. The CDR3 here is CSVEPLRNTEAFF. CDR3 nucleotide sequence: TGCAGCGTTGAGCCCCTCAGGAACACTGAAGCTTTCTTT.

The chain is built from TRBV7-9 and TRBJ2-5; the match to TRBD2 covers 7 bases. The germline CDR1 and CDR2 sequences are SEHNR and FQNEAQ (reference sequence). The CDR3 is made up of 14 amino acids. V lost 6 bases and J lost 10; bases outside the gene matches: 14. The CDR3 sequence is CASSRTGTILVQYF. The CDR3 DNA sequence: TGTGCCAGCAGTCGCACCGGGACTATATTGGTCCAGTACTTC.

This clonotype was counted many times. V and J are TRBV20-1 and TRBJ1-2; no clear D. The CDR3 covers 16 residues. The V gene lost 6 bases and the J gene lost 4 bases, with 24 bases spanning the gap. The germline gives CDR1 DFQATT, CDR2 SNEGSKA (reference sequence). CDR3 coding DNA: TGCAGTGCACCCACTCCAAGGCTAATTGATGTCTATGGCTACACCTTC. Protein product: CSAPTPRLIDVYGYTF.

V is TRBV10-3 and J is TRBJ2-3; 7 bases match TRBD1. Trimming removed 3 bases from V and 2 bases from J; junction bases left unmatched: 2. The CDR3 consists of 14 residues. Germline CDR1 ENHRY, CDR2 SYGVKD. The CDR3 DNA follows: TGTGCCATCAGTGATGACAGGGCCACAGATACGCAGTATTTT. Residues: CAISDDRATDTQYF.

This CDR3 reads CASSQDDVGGELFF. For the CDR3, the DNA is TGCGCCAGCAGCCAAGACGACGTCGGAGGGGAGCTGTTTTTT. The J gene is TRBJ2-2, the V gene TRBV4-3; D call uncertain. Germline-derived CDR1 and CDR2 are LGHNA and YSLEER. Trimming took 0 bases from V and 8 from J, leaving 10 bases between them. The CDR3 spans 14 residues.

In this sample, this clonotype turned up a few times. The chain recombines TRBV6-6 with TRBJ2-1, with 8 nucleotides matching TRBD2. This CDR3 comprises 17 residues. Trimming took 2 bases from V and 0 from J; bases not matched to a gene: 6. The germline CDR1 and CDR2 sequences are MNHNY and SVGAGI (reference sequence). CDR3 loop: CASSYRLAPSSYNEQFF. The CDR3 bases are TGTGCCAGCAGTTACCGACTAGCGCCTAGCTCCTACAATGAGCAGTTCTTC.

The chain is built from TRBV4-1 and TRBJ2-1, with a possible D match to TRBD2 (5 bases). This CDR3 has 15 residues. CDR1 and CDR2 from the germline V gene are MGHRA and YSYEKL. Trimming pared 1 base from V and 9 bases from J, leaving 16 bases between. DNA of the CDR3: TGCGCCAGCAGCCAAGCTGGGATTAGCGCAAGTGAGCAGTTCTTC. Protein: CASSQAGISASEQFF.

This clonotype was counted a few times. This chain connects TRBV4-3 to TRBJ2-3, with D possibly being TRBD1 (5 bases). The CDR3 has 16 residues. V was clipped by 1 base and J by 3 bases, with 14 bases between them. Germline V gene lookup returns CDR1 LGHNA and CDR2 YSLEER. The CDR3: CASSQVGGATTDTQYF. CDR3 DNA sequence: TGCGCCAGCAGCCAAGTGGGTGGGGCGACGACAGATACGCAGTATTTT.